The 25 T cell receptor beta chains reported below all come from one sample, sequenced in a study of human T cells and chemical hapten exposure. Time point specified: patch test 2, 6 weeks after DPC sensitization. As for treatment: therapeutic diphenylcyclopropenone sensitization with weekly scalp DPC. TCRdb re-derived calls from the RACE reads in MiXCR, one entry per CDR3 protein. In the table there are just over 350,000 distinct CDR3 sequences, about 6% of which are singletons. The sample in question was whole blood, obtained in connection with sensitization to the hapten diphenylcyclopropenone (DPC). These receptors were obtained from a young woman with alopecia areata. Some clones in this sample may be carry-over from other donors' samples.

There are many counts of this clonotype. The CDR3 spells CASSLRSANYGYTF. DNA of the CDR3: TGTGCCAGCAGTTTAAGGTCAGCTAACTATGGCTACACCTTC. The V and J genes are TRBV6-6 and TRBJ1-2, with D hard to call. Trimming removed 4 bases from V and 0 bases from J, with 9 bases in between. The CDR3 is 14 amino acids. The germline V gene encodes CDR1 MNHNY and CDR2 SVGAGI (reference sequence).

V usage is TRBV3-1 and J usage is TRBJ1-1; maybe TRBD1 (6 bases). CDR3 length: 14 amino acids. The germline V gene encodes CDR1 LGHDT and CDR2 YNNKEL (reference sequence). The V end was cut by 0 bases, the J end by 1 base, with 6 bases between. The CDR3 sequence: CASSQEQGNTEAFF. The CDR3 DNA follows: TGTGCCAGCAGCCAAGAACAGGGGAACACTGAAGCTTTCTTT.

V and J are TRBV11-1 and TRBJ2-5; D not certain. V was pared by 1 base and J by 4 bases, with 7 bases between. The CDR3 is 13 residues long. Germline V lookup: CDR1 SGHAT, CDR2 FQDESV (reference sequence). The CDR3 DNA follows: TGTGCCAGCAGCTTAGGGGAAGGAGAGACCCAGTACTTC. Residues: CASSLGEGETQYF.

V and J are TRBV10-2 and TRBJ2-1; unclear D gene. The CDR3 is 14 residues long. Trimming removed 0 bases from V and 2 bases from J, with 5 bases in between. Germline V gene data show CDR1 as WSHSY and CDR2 as SAAADI. The CDR3 sequence: CASSESLAYNEQFF. CDR3 in DNA: TGCGCCAGCAGTGAGTCGTTAGCCTACAATGAGCAGTTCTTC.

This clonotype was observed at least ten times. This sequence joins TRBV7-9 and TRBJ1-2, with TRBD1 matching 9 bases. The CDR3 loop spans 12 amino acids. Germline V lookup: CDR1 SEHNR, CDR2 FQNEAQ (reference sequence). V lost 7 bases to trimming and J lost 6 bases; unmatched junction nucleotides: 3. CDR3 coding DNA: TGTGCCAGCACCCGACAGGGGGATGGCTACACCTTC. Translated, it gives CASTRQGDGYTF. The whole variable domain, filled in from reference TRBV7-9 and TRBJ1-2, reads DTGVSQNPRHKITKRGQNVTFRCDPISEHNRLYWYRQTLGQGPEFLTYFQNEAQLEKSRLLSDRFSAERPKGSFSTLEIQRTEQGDSAMYLCASTRQGDGYTFGSGTRLTVV.

This clonotype was observed at least ten times. The V gene is TRBV3-1, the J gene TRBJ1-5; D perhaps matches TRBD1 (5 bases). Trimming removed 0 bases at V and 4 bases at J, with 7 bases between. Germline values: CDR1 LGHDT, CDR2 YNNKEL (reference sequence). CDR3 length: 14 amino acids. The CDR3 region has the DNA TGTGCCAGCAGCCAAGAGTGGGGGAATCAGCCCCAGCATTTT. It translates to CASSQEWGNQPQHF.

The sample holds a few counts of this clonotype. This chain uses TRBV12-3 or TRBV12-4 with TRBJ2-1, with a weak D call TRBD1 (6 bases). The CDR3 is 15 residues long. V shed 5 bases and J shed 4 bases, with 15 bases lying between them. The chain's CDR3 is CASSPSQGLYNEQFF. The CDR3 bases are TGTGCCAGCAGTCCGTCCCAGGGGCTATACAATGAGCAGTTCTTC.

This clonotype came up a few times. The CDR3 DNA follows: TGCGCCAGCAGCTTCGAGGAAAACTATGGCTACACCTTC. Translation gives CASSFEENYGYTF. The chain carries TRBV5-1 and TRBJ1-2; no reliable D call. Germline V CDR1 and CDR2: SGHRS, YFSETQ. The CDR3 is 13 residues long. Trimming stripped 2 bases from V and 2 bases from J, with 7 bases between. Based on the CDR3 plus reference TRBV5-1 and TRBJ1-2, the full variable domain is KAGVTQTPRYLIKTRGQQVTLSCSPISGHRSVSWYQQTPGQGLQFLFEYFSETQRNKGNFPGRFSGRQFSNSRSEMNVSTLELGDSALYLCASSFEENYGYTFGSGTRLTVV.

This chain links TRBV20-1 with TRBJ2-1, with D perhaps TRBD1 or TRBD2 (5 bases each). The CDR3 has 11 residues. Germline CDR1 is DFQATT and CDR2 is SNEGSKA (reference sequence). Trimming removed 3 bases from V and 9 bases from J, with 9 bases in between. CDR3: CSASGASEQFF. In DNA, the CDR3 is TGCAGTGCTAGCGGGGCTAGTGAGCAGTTCTTC.

In its sample, this clonotype was seen a few times. The J gene is TRBJ2-5, the V gene TRBV29-1; D could derive from TRBD1 or TRBD2 (5 bases each). Trimming pared 3 bases from V and 2 bases from J, leaving 22 bases between. Germline values: CDR1 SQVTM, CDR2 ANQGSEA. CDR3 length: 17 residues. The CDR3 nucleotides read TGCAGCGTTGATGGGGTGCGAGGGACGAGAGAACAAGAGACCCAGTACTTC. Its protein product is CSVDGVRGTREQETQYF.

This clonotype was observed a handful of times. The chain couples TRBV18 to TRBJ2-7; 9 positions match TRBD1. CDR1 is KGHSH and CDR2 is LQKENI in the germline V gene. This CDR3 is built from 14 residues. The junction had 10 bases not matched to a gene; V was cut back by 6 bases and J by 7 bases. The chain's CDR3 is CASSPGTGLGEQYF. The CDR3 region has the DNA TGTGCCAGCTCTCCCGGGACAGGGCTAGGGGAGCAGTACTTC.

This clonotype was recorded many times. The rearrangement uses TRBV27 and TRBJ1-2, with D possibly being TRBD1 (6 bases). Trimming took off 11 bases at V and 2 bases at J, with 30 bases between the two ends. Per the germline V gene, CDR1 is MNHEY and CDR2 is SMNVEV (reference sequence). The CDR3 loop spans 18 amino acids. Here the CDR3 DNA reads TGTGCCTTTCAAGCCCCCAGCCGGTGGTCGGGGGCCAACTATGGCTACACCTTC. Translation gives CAFQAPSRWSGANYGYTF.

The chain uses TRBV12-3 or TRBV12-4 and TRBJ1-1; D possibly corresponds to TRBD1 (6 bases). The CDR3 spans 15 residues. V was pared by 3 bases and J by 1 base, with 12 bases between. In DNA form, the CDR3 reads TGTGCCAGCAGTTTTCGAGGGGGGACGAACACTGAAGCTTTCTTT. Translated: CASSFRGGTNTEAFF.

This clonotype turned up a few times. In DNA form, the CDR3 reads TGTGCCAGCAGTCGTAAAGCCGGGAGCTCCTACAATGAGCAGTTCTTC. It specifies CASSRKAGSSYNEQFF. The chain uses TRBV5-4 and TRBJ2-1; the D gene is possibly TRBD2 (6 bases). Between the trimmed V and J ends, which lost 5 bases and 0 bases, there was a span of 15 bases. Germline CDR1 SGHNT, CDR2 YYREEE (reference sequence). This CDR3 region has 16 residues.

Worth noting for this clonotype: No conserved phenylalanine or tryptophan ends this CDR3, so it is likely a read error. This rearrangement joins TRBV12-3 or TRBV12-4 to TRBJ2-7; no reliable D call. V was pared by 3 bases and J by 3 bases, with 6 bases between. CDR3 length: 12 residues. The CDR3 protein is CASSLTGYEQYI. The CDR3 DNA reads TGTGCCAGCAGTTTGACTGGCTACGAGCAGTACATC.

V is TRBV18 and J is TRBJ1-5; the D gene is possibly TRBD1 (6 bases). CDR1 KGHSH and CDR2 LQKENI come from the germline V gene. V lost 3 bases to trimming and J lost 7 bases, with 16 bases between them. This CDR3 region has 15 residues. The CDR3 spells CASSPQGPDGQPQHF. The CDR3 region has the DNA TGTGCCAGCTCACCCCAGGGGCCAGACGGCCAGCCCCAGCATTTT.

The chain has TRBV2 and TRBJ2-5, with TRBD2 matching over 8 bases. The CDR3 has 15 amino acids. Germline V gene lookup returns CDR1 SNHLY and CDR2 FYNNEI. The trim removed 6 bases at V and 1 base at J, leaving 7 bases unmatched. The CDR3 DNA reads as TGTGCCAGCAGAGCTAAGCGGGGGCCCCAAGAGACCCAGTACTTC. It yields the protein CASRAKRGPQETQYF.

As concerns this clonotype: The junction and the germline gene differ at one end; a read error may be behind it. V gene TRBV6-6 combines with J gene TRBJ2-1; D remains unclear. The CDR3 extends over 15 amino acids. Looked up from germline, CDR1 is MNHNY and CDR2 is SVGAGI (reference sequence). CDR3 nucleotides: TGTGCCAGCAGTCGCAACAGCGTCTCCTACAATGAGCAGATCTTC. Translated, it gives CASSRNSVSYNEQIF.

The sample holds a few counts of this clonotype. The chain joins TRBV7-9 to TRBJ2-7, with a possible D match to TRBD1 (6 bases). CDR1 and CDR2 from the germline V gene are SEHNR and FQNEAQ (reference sequence). This CDR3 is built from 13 residues. The CDR3: CASLGGHTYEQYF. The CDR3 nucleotides are TGTGCTTCACTAGGGGGACATACCTACGAGCAGTACTTC.

This clonotype was counted many times. The chain is built from TRBV7-2 and TRBJ1-1, with TRBD1 matching over 8 bases. The CDR3 is 13 amino acids. J lost 7 bases, V lost 4 bases, and 5 bases had no gene match. Per the germline V gene, CDR1 is SGHTA and CDR2 is FQGNSA. In DNA, the CDR3 is TGTGCCAGCAGCTACAGACAGGGGCTTGAAGCTTTCTTT. The encoded protein is CASSYRQGLEAFF. Using reference TRBV7-2 and TRBJ1-1 for the parts outside the CDR3, the full variable domain is GAGVSQSPSNKVTEKGKDVELRCDPISGHTALYWYRQSLGQGLEFLIYFQGNSAPDKSGLPSDRFSAERTGGSVSTLTIQRTQQEDSAVYLCASSYRQGLEAFFGQGTRLTVV.

This clonotype was seen only a few times. The V call is TRBV6-6, the J call TRBJ2-7; TRBD2 agrees at 9 bases. Germline loops: CDR1 MNHNY, CDR2 SVGAGI (reference sequence). The V segment lost 8 bases and the J segment 9 bases; nucleotides outside the gene matches: 11. This CDR3 region has 13 residues. CDR3 residues: CASGPSGDRGQYF. CDR3 bases: TGTGCCAGCGGGCCTAGCGGGGATCGGGGGCAGTACTTC.

The sample holds a few counts of this clonotype. The rearrangement links TRBV7-9 to TRBJ1-2; D ambiguous. From germline, CDR1 is SEHNR and CDR2 FQNEAQ (reference sequence). Trimming shortened V by 2 bases and J by 4 bases, and 8 bases separated the two germline ends. This CDR3 contains 13 residues. The CDR3 sequence is CASSLSRIYGYTF. In DNA, the CDR3 is TGTGCCAGCAGCTTATCCAGGATCTATGGCTACACCTTC.

Only a few counts were recorded for this clonotype. The J gene is TRBJ2-6, the V gene TRBV20-1; D ambiguous. Germline assignment: CDR1 DFQATT and CDR2 SNEGSKA (reference sequence). Trimming removed 6 bases from V and 3 bases from J, with 12 bases in between. The CDR3 length is 14 residues. CDR3 in DNA: TGCAGTGCCCTGTCAAGGGTTGGGGCCAACGTCCTGACTTTC. It codes for CSALSRVGANVLTF.

This clonotype was seen repeatedly, ten times or more. The chain uses TRBV25-1 and TRBJ1-2; a possible D gene is TRBD1 (5 bases). With 3 bases removed from V and 7 bases from J, the gap between germline ends came to 15 bases. This CDR3 spans 14 amino acids. Germline lookup yields CDR1 MGHDK and CDR2 SYGVNS. The CDR3 coding sequence is TGTGCCAGCAGTGAGGGGACGAAGGCTGGTGGCTACACCTTC. Its translation is CASSEGTKAGGYTF.

This clonotype was observed many times. The chain has TRBV4-3 and TRBJ2-7; possibly TRBD2 for D (5 bases). CDR1 is LGHNA and CDR2 is YSLEER in the germline V gene. Trimming took off 0 bases at V and 6 bases at J, with 9 bases between the two ends. CDR3 length equals 13 residues. Written as DNA, the CDR3 is TGCGCCAGCAGCCAAGATCGTGGGAGCGAGCAGTACTTC. Its protein is CASSQDRGSEQYF.